The source of this T cell receptor beta chain is a study of tumor-infiltrating lymphocytes in localized non-small cell lung cancer. Overall study context: Patients included smokers and never-smokers with various histologies, some sampled after neoadjuvant chemotherapy.

Findings and caveats of the study: No T-cell fraction difference was seen between IM1 and IM2 tumors. Only some patients had TCR sequencing, depending on available tissue. Different pieces of the same tissue went to different assays, confounding technical variation with intratumor heterogeneity.

The table lists this clone with a few counts. What it binds is unknown. The CDR3 has 13 residues. Looked up from germline, CDR1 is SNHLY and CDR2 is FYNNEI. V gave up 6 bases and J gave up 6 bases; unmatched junction bases: 4. Generated by immunoSEQ multiplex PCR, the TCRdb table keeps only in-frame clones and is missing some. The sample consists of 11,000 or so clones, roughly 76% of them appearing once. Sequenced input: uninvolved lung tissue not adjacent to the tumor. The receptor's source is a human donor with non-small cell lung cancer. The chain links TRBV2 to TRBJ2-2; 7 bases agree with TRBD1. The CDR3: CASSKGAPGELFF. The CDR3 DNA sequence: TGTGCCAGCAGCAAGGGGGCCCCCGGGGAGCTGTTTTTT.